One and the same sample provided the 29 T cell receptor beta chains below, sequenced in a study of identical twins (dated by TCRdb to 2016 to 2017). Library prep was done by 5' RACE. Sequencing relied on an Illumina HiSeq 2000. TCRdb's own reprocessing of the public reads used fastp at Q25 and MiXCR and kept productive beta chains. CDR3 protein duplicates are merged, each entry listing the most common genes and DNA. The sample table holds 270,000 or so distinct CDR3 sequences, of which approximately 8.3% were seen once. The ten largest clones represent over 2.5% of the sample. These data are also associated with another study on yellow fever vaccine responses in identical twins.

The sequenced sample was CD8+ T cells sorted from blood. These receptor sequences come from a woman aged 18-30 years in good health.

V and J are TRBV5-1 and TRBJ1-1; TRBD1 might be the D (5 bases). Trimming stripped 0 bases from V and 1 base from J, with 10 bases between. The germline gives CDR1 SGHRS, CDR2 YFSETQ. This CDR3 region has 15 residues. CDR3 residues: CASSLVGAPNTEAFF. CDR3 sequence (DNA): TGCGCCAGCAGCTTGGTAGGGGCTCCGAACACTGAAGCTTTCTTT.

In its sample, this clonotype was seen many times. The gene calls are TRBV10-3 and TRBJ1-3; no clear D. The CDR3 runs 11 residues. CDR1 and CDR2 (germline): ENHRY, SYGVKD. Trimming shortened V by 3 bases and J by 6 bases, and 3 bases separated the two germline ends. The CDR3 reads CAISEINTIYF. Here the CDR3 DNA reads TGTGCCATCAGTGAAATAAACACCATATATTTT.

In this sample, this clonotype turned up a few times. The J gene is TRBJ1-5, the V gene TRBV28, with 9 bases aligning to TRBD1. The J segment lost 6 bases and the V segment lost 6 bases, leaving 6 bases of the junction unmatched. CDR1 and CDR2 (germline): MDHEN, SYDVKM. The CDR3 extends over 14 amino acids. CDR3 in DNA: TGTGCCAGCAGGAGGGGACAGGGTCTTCAGCCCCAGCATTTT. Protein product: CASRRGQGLQPQHF.

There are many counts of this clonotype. CDR3 DNA: TGCAGCGTCAATGGTGGCCTGACACTTAACAATGAGCAGTTCTTC. Protein product: CSVNGGLTLNNEQFF. J is TRBJ2-1 and V is TRBV29-1; D ambiguous. Germline lookup yields CDR1 SQVTM and CDR2 ANQGSEA. CDR3 length: 15 residues. Trimming took 6 bases from V and 5 from J, leaving 20 bases between them.

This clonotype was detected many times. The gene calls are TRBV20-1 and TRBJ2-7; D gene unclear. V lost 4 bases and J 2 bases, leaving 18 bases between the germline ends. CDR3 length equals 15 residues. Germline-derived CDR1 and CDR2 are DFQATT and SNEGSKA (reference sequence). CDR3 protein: CSAIGVGARPYEQYF. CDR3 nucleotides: TGCAGTGCTATCGGTGTAGGCGCAAGGCCCTACGAGCAGTACTTC.

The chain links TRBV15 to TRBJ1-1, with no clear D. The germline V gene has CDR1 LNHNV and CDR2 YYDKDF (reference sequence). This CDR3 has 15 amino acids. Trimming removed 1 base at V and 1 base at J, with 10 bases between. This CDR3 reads CATSRVVEGNTEAFF. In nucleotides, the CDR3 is TGTGCCACCAGCAGAGTCGTGGAGGGGAACACTGAAGCTTTCTTT.

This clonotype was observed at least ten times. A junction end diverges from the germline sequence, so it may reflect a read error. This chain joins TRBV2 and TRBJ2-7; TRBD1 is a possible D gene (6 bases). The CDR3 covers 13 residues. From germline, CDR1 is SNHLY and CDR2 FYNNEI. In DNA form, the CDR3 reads TGTGCCACCAGTTTGGGCAGGGGTTACGAGCAGTACTTC. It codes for CATSLGRGYEQYF.

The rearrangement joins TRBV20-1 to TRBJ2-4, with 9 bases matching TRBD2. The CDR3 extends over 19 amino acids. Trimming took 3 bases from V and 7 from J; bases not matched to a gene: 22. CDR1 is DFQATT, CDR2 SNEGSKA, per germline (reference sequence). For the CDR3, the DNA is TGCAGTGCTAGGAATTGGGCGGCGGGAGGGACCCAGGGCGGGAACATTCAGTACTTC. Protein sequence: CSARNWAAGGTQGGNIQYF.

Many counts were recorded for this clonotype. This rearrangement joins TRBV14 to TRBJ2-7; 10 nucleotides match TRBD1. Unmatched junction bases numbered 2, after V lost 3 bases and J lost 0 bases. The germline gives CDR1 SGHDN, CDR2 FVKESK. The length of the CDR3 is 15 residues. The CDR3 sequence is CASSHWTGGSYEQYF. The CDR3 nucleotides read TGTGCCAGCAGCCACTGGACAGGGGGCTCCTACGAGCAGTACTTC.

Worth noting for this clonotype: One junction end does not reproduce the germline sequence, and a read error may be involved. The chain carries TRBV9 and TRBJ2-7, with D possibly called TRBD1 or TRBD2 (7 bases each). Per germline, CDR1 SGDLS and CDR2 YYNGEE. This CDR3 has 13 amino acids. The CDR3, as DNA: TGTACCAGCAGCGGGAACAGGGGTTCCGAGCAGTACTTC. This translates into CTSSGNRGSEQYF.

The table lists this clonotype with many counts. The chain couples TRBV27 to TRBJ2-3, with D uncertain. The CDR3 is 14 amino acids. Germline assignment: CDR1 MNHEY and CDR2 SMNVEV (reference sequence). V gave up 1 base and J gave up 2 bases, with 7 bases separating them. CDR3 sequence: CASSLFHSTDTQYF. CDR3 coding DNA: TGTGCCAGCAGTTTATTTCACTCCACAGATACGCAGTATTTT.

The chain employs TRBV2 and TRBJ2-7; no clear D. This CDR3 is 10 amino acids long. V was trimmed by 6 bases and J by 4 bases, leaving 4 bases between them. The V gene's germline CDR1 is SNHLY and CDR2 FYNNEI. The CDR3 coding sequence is TGTGCCAGCAGGAATTACGAGCAGTACTTC. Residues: CASRNYEQYF.

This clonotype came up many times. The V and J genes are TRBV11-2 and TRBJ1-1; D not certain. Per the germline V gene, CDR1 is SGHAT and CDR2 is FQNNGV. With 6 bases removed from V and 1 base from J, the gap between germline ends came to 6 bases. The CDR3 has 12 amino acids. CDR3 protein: CASSTRNTEAFF. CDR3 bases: TGTGCCAGCAGTACAAGGAACACTGAAGCTTTCTTT.

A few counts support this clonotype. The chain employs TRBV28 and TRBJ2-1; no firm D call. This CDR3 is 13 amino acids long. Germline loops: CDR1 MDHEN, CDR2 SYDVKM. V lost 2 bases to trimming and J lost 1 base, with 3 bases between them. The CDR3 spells CASSLQSYNEQFF. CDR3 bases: TGTGCCAGCAGTTTACAGTCCTACAATGAGCAGTTCTTC. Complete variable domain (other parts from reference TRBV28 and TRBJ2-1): DVKVTQSSRYLVKRTGEKVFLECVQDMDHENMFWYRQDPGLGLRLIYFSYDVKMKEKGDIPEGYSVSREKKERFSLILESASTNQTSMYLCASSLQSYNEQFFGPGTRLTVL.

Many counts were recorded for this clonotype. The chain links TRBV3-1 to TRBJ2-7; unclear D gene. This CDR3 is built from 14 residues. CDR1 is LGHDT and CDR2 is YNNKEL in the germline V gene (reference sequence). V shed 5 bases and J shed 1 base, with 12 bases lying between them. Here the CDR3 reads CASSSPTGSYEQYF. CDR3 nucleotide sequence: TGTGCCAGCAGCTCACCGACCGGTTCCTACGAGCAGTACTTC.

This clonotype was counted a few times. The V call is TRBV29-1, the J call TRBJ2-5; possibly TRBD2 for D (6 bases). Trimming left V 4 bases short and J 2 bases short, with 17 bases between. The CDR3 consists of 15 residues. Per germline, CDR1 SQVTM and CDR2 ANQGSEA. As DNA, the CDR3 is TGCAGCGTTGGGAGAGGACGGCGGGGACAAGAGACCCAGTACTTC. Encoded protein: CSVGRGRRGQETQYF.

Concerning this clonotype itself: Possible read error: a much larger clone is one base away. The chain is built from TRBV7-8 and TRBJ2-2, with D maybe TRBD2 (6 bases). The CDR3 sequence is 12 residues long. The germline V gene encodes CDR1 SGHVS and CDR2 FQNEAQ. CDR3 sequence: CASSPGPGGLFF. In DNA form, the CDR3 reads TGTGCCAGCAGCCCAGGCCCCGGGGGGCTGTTTTTT.

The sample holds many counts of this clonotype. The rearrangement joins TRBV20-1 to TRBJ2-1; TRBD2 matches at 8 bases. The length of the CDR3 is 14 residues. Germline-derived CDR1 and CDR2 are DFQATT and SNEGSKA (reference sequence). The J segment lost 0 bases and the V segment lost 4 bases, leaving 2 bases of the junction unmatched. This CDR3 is CSAKLAVSYNEQFF. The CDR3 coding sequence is TGCAGTGCTAAACTAGCGGTCTCCTACAATGAGCAGTTCTTC.

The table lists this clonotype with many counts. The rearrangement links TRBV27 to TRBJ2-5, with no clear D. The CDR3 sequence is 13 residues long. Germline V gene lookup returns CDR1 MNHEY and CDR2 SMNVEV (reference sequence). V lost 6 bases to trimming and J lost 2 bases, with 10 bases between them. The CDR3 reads CASRDQLQETQYF. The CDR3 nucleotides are TGTGCCAGCAGGGATCAATTACAAGAGACCCAGTACTTC.

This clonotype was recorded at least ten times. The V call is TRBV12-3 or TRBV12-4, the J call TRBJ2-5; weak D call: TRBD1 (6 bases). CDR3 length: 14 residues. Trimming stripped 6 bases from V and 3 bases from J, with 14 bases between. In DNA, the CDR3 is TGTGCCAGCAGGCCAACAGGGTTGGAAGAGACCCAGTACTTC. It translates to CASRPTGLEETQYF.

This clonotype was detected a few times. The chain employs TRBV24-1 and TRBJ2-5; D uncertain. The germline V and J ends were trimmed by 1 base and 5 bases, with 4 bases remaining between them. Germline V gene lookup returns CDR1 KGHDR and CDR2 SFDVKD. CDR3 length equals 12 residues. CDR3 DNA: TGTGCCACCAGTGATTTCTGGGAGACCCAGTACTTC. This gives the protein CATSDFWETQYF.

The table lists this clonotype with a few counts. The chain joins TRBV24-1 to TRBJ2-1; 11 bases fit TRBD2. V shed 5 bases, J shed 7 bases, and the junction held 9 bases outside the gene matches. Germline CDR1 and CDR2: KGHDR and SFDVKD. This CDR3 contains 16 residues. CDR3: CATSGIAGGVLNEQFF. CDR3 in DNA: TGTGCCACCAGTGGTATAGCGGGAGGGGTATTGAATGAGCAGTTCTTC.

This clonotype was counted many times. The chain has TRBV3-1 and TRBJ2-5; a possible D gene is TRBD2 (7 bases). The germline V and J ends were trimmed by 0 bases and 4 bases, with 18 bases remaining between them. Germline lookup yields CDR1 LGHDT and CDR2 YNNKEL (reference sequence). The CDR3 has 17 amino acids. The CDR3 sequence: CASSQDSRRGAGETQYF. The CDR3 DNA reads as TGTGCCAGCAGCCAAGATAGCCGACGGGGGGCCGGAGAGACCCAGTACTTC.

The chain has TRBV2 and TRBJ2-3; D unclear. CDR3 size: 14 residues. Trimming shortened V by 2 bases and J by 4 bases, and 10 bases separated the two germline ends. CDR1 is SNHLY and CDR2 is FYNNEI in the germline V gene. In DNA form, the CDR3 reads TGTGCCAGCAGTGAAACCCCAGACGCAGATACGCAGTATTTT. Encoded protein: CASSETPDADTQYF.

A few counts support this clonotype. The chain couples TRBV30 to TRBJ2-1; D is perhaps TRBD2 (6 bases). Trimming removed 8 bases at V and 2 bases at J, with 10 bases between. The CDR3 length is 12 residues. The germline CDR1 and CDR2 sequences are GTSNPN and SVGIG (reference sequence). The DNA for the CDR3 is TGTGCCGGTGGAGGGGCCTACAATGAGCAGTTCTTC. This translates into CAGGGAYNEQFF.

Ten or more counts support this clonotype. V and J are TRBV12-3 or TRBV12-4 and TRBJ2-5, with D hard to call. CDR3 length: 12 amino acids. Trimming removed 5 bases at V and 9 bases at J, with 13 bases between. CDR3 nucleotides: TGTGCCAGCAGTCCCCAATCAGCACCCCAGTACTTC. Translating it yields CASSPQSAPQYF.

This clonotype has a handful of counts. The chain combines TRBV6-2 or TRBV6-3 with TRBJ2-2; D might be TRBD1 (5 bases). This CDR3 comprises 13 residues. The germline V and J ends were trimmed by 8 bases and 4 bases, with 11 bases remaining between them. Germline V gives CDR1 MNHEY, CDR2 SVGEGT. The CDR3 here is CASLGHPTGELFF. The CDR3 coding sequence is TGTGCCAGCCTTGGACACCCCACCGGGGAGCTGTTTTTT.

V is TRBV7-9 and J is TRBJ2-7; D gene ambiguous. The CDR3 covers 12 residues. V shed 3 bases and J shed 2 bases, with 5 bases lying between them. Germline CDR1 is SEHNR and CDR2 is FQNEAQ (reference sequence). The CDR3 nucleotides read TGTGCCAGCAGCTTTGTGGCCTACGAGCAGTACTTC. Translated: CASSFVAYEQYF. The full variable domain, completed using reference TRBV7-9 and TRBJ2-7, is DTGVSQNPRHKITKRGQNVTFRCDPISEHNRLYWYRQTLGQGPEFLTYFQNEAQLEKSRLLSDRFSAERPKGSFSTLEIQRTEQGDSAMYLCASSFVAYEQYFGPGTRLTVT.

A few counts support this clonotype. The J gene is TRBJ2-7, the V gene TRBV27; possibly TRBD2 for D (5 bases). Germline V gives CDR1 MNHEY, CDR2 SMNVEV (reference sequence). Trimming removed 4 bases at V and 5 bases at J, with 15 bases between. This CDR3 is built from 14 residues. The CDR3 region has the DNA TGTGCCAGCAGTTCCGGGATGACTTGGGACGAGCAGTACTTC. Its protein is CASSSGMTWDEQYF.